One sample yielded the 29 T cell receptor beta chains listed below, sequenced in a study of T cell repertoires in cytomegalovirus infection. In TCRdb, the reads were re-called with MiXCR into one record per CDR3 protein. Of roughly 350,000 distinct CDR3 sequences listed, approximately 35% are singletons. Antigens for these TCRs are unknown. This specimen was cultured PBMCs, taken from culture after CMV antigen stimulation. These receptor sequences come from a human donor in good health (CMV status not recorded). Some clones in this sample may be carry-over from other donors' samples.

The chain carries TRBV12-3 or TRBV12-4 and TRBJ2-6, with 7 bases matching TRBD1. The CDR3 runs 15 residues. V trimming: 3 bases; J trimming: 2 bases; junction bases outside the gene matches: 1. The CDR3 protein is CASSFGTAGANVLTF. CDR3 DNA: TGTGCCAGCAGTTTCGGGACAGCTGGGGCCAACGTCCTGACTTTC.

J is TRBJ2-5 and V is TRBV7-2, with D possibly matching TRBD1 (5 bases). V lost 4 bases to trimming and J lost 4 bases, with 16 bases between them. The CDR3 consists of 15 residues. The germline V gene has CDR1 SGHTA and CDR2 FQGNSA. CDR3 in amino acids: CASSYMQGTRETQYF. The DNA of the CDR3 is TGTGCCAGCAGCTACATGCAGGGAACCCGAGAGACCCAGTACTTC.

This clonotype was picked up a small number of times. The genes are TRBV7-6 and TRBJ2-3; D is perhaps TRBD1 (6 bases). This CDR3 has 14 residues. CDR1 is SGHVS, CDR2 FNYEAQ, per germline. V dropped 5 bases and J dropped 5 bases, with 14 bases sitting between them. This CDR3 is CASSRFEGGDTQYF. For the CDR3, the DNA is TGTGCCAGCAGCCGATTTGAAGGGGGAGATACGCAGTATTTT.

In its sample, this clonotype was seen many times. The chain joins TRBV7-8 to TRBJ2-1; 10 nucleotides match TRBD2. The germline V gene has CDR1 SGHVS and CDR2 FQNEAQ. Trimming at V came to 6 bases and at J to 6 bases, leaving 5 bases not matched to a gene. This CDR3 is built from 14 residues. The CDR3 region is CASSKREGSNEQFF. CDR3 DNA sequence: TGTGCCAGCAGTAAGCGGGAGGGCTCCAATGAGCAGTTCTTC.

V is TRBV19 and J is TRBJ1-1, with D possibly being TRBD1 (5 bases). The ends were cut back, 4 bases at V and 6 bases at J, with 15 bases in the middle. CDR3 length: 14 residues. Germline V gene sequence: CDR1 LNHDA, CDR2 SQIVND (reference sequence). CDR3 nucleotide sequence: TGTGCCAGTAGTAACAGGTTCCGGGGCGCTGAAGCTTTCTTT. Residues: CASSNRFRGAEAFF.

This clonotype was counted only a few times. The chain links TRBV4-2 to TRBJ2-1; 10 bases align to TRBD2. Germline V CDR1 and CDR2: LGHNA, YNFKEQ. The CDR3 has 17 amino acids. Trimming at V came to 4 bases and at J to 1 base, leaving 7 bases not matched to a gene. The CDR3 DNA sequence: TGTGCCAGCAGCCCCCGAGGAGCGGGAGGGTCCTACAATGAGCAGTTCTTC. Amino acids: CASSPRGAGGSYNEQFF.

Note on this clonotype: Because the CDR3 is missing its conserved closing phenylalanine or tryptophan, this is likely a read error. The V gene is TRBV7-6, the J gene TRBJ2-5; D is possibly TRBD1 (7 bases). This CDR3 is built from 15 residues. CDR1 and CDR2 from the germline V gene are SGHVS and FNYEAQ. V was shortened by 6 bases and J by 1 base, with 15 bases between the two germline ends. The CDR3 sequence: CASRGGTAVQETQYS. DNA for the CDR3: TGTGCCAGCAGAGGGGGGACAGCCGTCCAAGAGACCCAGTACTCC.

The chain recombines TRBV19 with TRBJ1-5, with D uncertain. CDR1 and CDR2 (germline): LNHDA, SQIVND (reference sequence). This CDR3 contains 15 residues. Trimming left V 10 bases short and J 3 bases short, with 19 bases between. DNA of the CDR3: TGTGCCACCCGATTCCGGACGGCTCACAATCAGCCCCAGCATTTT. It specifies CATRFRTAHNQPQHF.

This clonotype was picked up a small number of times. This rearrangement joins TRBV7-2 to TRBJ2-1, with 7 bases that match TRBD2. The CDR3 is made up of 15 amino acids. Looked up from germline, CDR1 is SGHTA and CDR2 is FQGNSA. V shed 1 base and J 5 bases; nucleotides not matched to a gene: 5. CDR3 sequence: CASSLVSSGDNEQFF. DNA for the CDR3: TGTGCCAGCAGCTTAGTGTCTAGCGGAGACAATGAGCAGTTCTTC.

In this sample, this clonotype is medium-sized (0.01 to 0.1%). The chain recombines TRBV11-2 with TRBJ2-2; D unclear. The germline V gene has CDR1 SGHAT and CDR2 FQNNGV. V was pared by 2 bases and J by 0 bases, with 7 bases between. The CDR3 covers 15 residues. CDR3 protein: CASSLFGTNTGELFF. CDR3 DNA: TGTGCCAGCAGCTTATTCGGAACGAACACCGGGGAGCTGTTTTTT.

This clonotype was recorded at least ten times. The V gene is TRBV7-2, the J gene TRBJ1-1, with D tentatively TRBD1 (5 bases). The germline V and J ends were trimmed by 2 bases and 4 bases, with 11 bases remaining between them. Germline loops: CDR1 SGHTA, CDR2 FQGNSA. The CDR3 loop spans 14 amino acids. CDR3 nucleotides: TGTGCCAGCAGCTTAAAACGAGGGGCCACTGAAGCTTTCTTT. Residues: CASSLKRGATEAFF.

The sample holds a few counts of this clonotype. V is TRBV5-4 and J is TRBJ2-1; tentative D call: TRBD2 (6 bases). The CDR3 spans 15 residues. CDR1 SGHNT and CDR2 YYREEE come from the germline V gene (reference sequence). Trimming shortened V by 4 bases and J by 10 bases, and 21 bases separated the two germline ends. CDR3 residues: CASSPIGTLSMEQFF. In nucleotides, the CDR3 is TGTGCCAGCAGCCCAATCGGGACTCTATCCATGGAGCAGTTCTTC.

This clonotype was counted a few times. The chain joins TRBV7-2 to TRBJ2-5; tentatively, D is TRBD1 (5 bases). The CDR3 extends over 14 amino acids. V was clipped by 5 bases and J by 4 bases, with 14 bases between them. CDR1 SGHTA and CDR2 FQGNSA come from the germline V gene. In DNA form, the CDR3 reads TGTGCCAGCAGCACCCCAAGGGGCGCAGAGACCCAGTACTTC. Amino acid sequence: CASSTPRGAETQYF.

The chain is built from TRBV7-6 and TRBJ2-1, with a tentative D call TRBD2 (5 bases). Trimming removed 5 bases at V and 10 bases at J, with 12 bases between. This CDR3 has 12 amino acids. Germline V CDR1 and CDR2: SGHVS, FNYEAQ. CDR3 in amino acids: CASSRDRGEQFF. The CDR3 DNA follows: TGTGCCAGCAGCAGAGATCGGGGAGAGCAGTTCTTC.

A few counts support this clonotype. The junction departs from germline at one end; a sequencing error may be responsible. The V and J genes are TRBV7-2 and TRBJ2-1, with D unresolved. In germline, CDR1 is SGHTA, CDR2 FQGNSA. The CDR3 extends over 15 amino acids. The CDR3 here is CVSSLAGETYNEQFF. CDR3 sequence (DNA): TGTGTCAGCAGCTTAGCAGGAGAAACCTACAATGAGCAGTTCTTC.

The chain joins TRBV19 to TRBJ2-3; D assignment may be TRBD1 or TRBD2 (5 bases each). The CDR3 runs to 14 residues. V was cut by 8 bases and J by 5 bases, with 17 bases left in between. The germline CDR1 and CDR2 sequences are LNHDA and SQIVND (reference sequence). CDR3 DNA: TGTGCCAGTCATACCCGGGGCGACGGAGATACGCAGTATTTT. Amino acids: CASHTRGDGDTQYF.

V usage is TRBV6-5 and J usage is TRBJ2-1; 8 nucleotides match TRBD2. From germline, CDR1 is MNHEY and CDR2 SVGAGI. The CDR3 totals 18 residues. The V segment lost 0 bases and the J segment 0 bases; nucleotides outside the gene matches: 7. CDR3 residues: CASSYSDREGHSYNEQFF. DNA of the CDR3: TGTGCCAGCAGTTACTCTGACCGGGAGGGCCACTCCTACAATGAGCAGTTCTTC.

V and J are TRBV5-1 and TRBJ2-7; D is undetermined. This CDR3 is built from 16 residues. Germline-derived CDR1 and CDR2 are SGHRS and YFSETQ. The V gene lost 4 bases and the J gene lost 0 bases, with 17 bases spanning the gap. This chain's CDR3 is CASSPGLIPSSYEQYV. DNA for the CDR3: TGCGCCAGCAGCCCTGGTCTTATTCCGAGCTCCTACGAGCAGTACGTC.

The CDR3 region has the DNA TGCGCCAGCAGCCCTAGCGGCCTCACAGATACGCAGTATTTT. Translated, it gives CASSPSGLTDTQYF. The chain carries TRBV4-3 and TRBJ2-3, with 7 bases aligning to TRBD2. Germline CDR1 and CDR2: LGHNA and YSLEER. The junction had 3 bases not matched to a gene; V was cut back by 4 bases and J by 2 bases. This CDR3 is built from 14 residues.

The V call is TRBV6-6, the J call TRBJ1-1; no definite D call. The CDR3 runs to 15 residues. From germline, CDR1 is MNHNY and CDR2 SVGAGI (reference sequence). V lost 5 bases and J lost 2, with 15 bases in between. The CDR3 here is CASSTRTNLNTEAFF. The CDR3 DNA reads TGTGCCAGCAGTACACGGACTAACCTAAACACTGAAGCTTTCTTT.

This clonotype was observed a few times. CDR3 in DNA: TGTGCCAGCAGTGCCGGGGCCCAAGAGACCCAGTACTTC. Protein product: CASSAGAQETQYF. The chain couples TRBV6-1 to TRBJ2-5; D might be TRBD1 or TRBD2, each matching 5 bases. The CDR3 totals 13 residues. The V end was cut by 4 bases, the J end by 1 base, with 7 bases between. Germline V gene lookup returns CDR1 MNHNS and CDR2 SASEGT.

CDR3 DNA sequence: TGTGCCACCTTTGAGGGGACACTTCCCTACGAGCAGTACTTC. Residues: CATFEGTLPYEQYF. The chain links TRBV28 to TRBJ2-7, with D possibly TRBD1 on 6 matching bases. The ends were cut back, 10 bases at V and 2 bases at J, with 18 bases in the middle. The CDR3 contains 14 residues. Germline values: CDR1 MDHEN, CDR2 SYDVKM. Supplemented by reference TRBV28 and TRBJ2-7, the full variable domain reads DVKVTQSSRYLVKRTGEKVFLECVQDMDHENMFWYRQDPGLGLRLIYFSYDVKMKEKGDIPEGYSVSREKKERFSLILESASTNQTSMYLCATFEGTLPYEQYFGPGTRLTVT.

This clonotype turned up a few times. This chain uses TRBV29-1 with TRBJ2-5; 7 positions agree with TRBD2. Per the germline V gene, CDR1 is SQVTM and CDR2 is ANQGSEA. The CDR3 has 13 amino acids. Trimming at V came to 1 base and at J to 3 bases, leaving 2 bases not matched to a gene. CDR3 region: CSVEGGGKETQYF. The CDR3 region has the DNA TGCAGCGTTGAAGGGGGGGGAAAAGAGACCCAGTACTTC.

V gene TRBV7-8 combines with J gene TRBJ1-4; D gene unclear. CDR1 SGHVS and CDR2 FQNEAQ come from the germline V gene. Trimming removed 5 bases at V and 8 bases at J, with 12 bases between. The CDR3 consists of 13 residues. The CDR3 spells CASSGWTQEKLFF. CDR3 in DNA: TGTGCCAGCAGCGGGTGGACGCAAGAAAAACTGTTTTTT.

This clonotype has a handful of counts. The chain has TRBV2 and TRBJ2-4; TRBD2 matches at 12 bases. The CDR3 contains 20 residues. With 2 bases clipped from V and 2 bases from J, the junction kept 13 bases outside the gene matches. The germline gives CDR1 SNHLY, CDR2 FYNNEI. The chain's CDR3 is CASSEYGASGRGRTKNIQYF. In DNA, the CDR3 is TGTGCCAGCAGTGAATACGGGGCTAGCGGGAGGGGAAGAACCAAAAACATTCAGTACTTC.

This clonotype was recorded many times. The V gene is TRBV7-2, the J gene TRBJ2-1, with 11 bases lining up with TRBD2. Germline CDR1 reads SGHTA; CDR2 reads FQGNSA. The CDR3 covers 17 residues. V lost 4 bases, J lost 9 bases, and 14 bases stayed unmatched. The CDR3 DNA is TGTGCCAGCAGCTCCCCGGGTATAGCGGGAGGGCTCGGTGAGCAGTTCTTC. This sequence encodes CASSSPGIAGGLGEQFF.

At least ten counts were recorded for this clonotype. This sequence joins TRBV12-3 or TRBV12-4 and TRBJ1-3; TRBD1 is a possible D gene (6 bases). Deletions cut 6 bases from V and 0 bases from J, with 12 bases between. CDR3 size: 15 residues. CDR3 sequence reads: CASSATGISGNTIYF. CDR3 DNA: TGTGCCAGCAGCGCTACAGGGATCTCTGGAAACACCATATATTTT.

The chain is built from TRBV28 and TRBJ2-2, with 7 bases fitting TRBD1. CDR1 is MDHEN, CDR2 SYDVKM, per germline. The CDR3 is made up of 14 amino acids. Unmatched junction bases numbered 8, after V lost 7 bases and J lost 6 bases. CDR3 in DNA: TGTGCCAGCAATAACAGGGGACCTGCCGGGGAGCTGTTTTTT. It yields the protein CASNNRGPAGELFF.

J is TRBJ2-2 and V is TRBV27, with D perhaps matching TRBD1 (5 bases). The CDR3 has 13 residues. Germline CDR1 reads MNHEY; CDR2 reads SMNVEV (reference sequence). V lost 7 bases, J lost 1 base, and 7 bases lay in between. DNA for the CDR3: TGTGCCAGCAATACAGGGAACACCGGGGAGCTGTTTTTT. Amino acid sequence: CASNTGNTGELFF.